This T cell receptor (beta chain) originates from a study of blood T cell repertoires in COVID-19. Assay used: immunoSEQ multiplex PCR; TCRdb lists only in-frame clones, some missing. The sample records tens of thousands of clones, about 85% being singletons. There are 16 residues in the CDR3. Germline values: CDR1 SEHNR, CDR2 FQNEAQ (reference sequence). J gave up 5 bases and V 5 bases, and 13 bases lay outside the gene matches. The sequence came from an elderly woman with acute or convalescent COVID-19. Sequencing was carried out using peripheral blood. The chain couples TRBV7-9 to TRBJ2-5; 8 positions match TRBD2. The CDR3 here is CASSIGLAQGPETQYF. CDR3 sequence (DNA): TGTGCCAGCAGCATCGGACTAGCCCAAGGCCCGGAGACCCAGTACTTC.